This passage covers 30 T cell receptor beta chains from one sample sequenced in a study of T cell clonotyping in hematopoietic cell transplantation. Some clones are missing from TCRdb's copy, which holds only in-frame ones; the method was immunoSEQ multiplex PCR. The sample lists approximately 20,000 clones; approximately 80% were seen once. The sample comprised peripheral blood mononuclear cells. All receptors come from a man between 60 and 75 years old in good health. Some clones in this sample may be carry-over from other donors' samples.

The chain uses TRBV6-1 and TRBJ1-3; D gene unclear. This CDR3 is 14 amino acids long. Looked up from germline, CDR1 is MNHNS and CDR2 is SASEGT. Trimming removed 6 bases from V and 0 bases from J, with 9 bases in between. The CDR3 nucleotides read TGTGCCAGCAGGGCCTTCAGCTCTGGAAACACCATATATTTT. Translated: CASRAFSSGNTIYF.

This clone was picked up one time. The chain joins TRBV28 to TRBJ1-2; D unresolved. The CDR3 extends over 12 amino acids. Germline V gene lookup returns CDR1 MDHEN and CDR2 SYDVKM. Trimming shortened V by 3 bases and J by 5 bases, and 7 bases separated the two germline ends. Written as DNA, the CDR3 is TGTGCCAGCAGTTTGTGGGTGTATGGCTACACCTTC. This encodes CASSLWVYGYTF.

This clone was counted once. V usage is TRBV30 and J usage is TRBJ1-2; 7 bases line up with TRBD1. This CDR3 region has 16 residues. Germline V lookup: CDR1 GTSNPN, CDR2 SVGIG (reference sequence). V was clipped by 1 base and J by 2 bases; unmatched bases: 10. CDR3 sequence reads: CAWSAGQVLINYGYTF. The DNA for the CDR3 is TGTGCCTGGAGTGCCGGACAGGTCCTTATCAACTATGGCTACACCTTC.

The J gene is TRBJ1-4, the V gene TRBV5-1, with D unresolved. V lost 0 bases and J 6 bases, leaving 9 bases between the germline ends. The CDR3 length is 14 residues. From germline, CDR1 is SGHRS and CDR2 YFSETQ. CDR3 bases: TGCGCCAGCAGCTTGGGGCCAGCGGATGAAAAACTGTTTTTT. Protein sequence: CASSLGPADEKLFF.

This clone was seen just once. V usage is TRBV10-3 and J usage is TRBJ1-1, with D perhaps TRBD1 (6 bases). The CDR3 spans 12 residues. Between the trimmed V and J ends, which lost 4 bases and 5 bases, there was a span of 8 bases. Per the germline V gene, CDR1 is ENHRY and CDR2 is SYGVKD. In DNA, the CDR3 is TGTGCCATCAGTGGAGGGGGGACTGAAGCTTTCTTT. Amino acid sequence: CAISGGGTEAFF.

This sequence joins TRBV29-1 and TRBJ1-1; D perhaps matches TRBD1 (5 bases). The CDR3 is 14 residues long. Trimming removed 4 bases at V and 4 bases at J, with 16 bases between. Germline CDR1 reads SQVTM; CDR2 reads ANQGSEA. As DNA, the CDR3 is TGCAGCGTTGTCTCGGGCCCCGGGGGCACTGAAGCTTTCTTT. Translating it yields CSVVSGPGGTEAFF.

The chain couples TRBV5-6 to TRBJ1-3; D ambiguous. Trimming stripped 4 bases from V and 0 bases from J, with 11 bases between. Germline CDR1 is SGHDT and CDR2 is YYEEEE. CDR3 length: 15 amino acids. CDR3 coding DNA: TGTGCCAGCAGCGGAGACGGAAGCTCTGGAAACACCATATATTTT. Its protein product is CASSGDGSSGNTIYF.

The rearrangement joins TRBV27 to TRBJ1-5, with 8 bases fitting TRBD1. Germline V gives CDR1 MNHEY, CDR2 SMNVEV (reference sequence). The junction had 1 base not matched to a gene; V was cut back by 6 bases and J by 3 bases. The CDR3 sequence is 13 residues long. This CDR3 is CASRGQVNQPQHF. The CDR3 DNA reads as TGTGCCAGCAGGGGACAGGTCAATCAGCCCCAGCATTTT.

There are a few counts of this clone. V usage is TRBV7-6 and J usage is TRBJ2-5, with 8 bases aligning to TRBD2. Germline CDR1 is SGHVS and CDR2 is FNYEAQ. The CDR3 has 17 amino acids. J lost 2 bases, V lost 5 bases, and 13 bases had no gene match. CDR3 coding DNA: TGTGCCAGCAGCGAGGGCGGGGGGATTACAACTCAAGAGACCCAGTACTTC. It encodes CASSEGGGITTQETQYF.

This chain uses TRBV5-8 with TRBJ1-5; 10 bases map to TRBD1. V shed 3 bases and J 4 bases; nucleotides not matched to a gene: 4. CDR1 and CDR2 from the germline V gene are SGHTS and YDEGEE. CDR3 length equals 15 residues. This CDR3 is CASSSGTGDNQPQHF. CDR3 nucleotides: TGTGCCAGCAGCTCCGGGACAGGGGATAATCAGCCCCAGCATTTT.

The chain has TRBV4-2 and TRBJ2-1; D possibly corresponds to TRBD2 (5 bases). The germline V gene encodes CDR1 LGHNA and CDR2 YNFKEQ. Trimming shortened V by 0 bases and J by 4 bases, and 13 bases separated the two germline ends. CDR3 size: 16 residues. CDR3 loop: CASSQDWQRPYNEQFF. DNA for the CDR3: TGTGCCAGCAGCCAAGATTGGCAGCGGCCGTACAATGAGCAGTTCTTC.

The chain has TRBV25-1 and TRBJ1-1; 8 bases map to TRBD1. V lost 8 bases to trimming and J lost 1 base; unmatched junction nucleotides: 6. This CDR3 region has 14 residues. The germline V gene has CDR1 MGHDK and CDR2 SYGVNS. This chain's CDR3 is CASRTDRGNTEAFF. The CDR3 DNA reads TGTGCCAGCCGCACAGACAGGGGGAACACTGAAGCTTTCTTT. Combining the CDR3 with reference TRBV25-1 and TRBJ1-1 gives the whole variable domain EADIYQTPRYLVIGTGKKITLECSQTMGHDKMYWYQQDPGMELHLIHYSYGVNSTEKGDLSSESTVSRIRTEHFPLTLESARPSHTSQYLCASRTDRGNTEAFFGQGTRLTVV.

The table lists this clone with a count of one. The CDR3 reads CSVEDPEDELAPYEQYF. As DNA, the CDR3 is TGCAGCGTTGAAGATCCAGAGGATGAACTAGCGCCCTACGAGCAGTACTTC. J is TRBJ2-5 and V is TRBV29-1; the match to TRBD2 covers 7 bases. The DNA end is more similar to TRBJ2-7, so the J call may be wrong. This CDR3 region has 17 residues. Germline CDR1 and CDR2: SQVTM and ANQGSEA.

The CDR3 sequence is CASSYHTGGAEAFF. DNA for the CDR3: TGTGCCAGCAGTTACCATACTGGAGGCGCTGAAGCTTTCTTT. The chain links TRBV6-6 to TRBJ1-1; D is ambiguous. The CDR3 is 14 amino acids. Trimming shortened V by 2 bases and J by 6 bases, and 13 bases separated the two germline ends. Germline V gives CDR1 MNHNY, CDR2 SVGAGI (reference sequence).

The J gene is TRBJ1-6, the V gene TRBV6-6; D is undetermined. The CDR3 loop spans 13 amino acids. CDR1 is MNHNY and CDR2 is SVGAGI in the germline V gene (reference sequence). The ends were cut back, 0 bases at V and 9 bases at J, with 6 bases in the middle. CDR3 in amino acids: CASSYSDRSPLHF. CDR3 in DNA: TGTGCCAGCAGTTACTCCGACCGTTCACCCCTCCACTTT.

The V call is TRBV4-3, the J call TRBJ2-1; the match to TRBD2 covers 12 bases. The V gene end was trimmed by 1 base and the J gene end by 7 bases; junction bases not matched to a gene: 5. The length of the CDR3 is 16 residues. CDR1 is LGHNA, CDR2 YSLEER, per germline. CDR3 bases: TGCGCCAGCAGCCAAGGGTCTAGCGGGAGGGGTAATGAGCAGTTCTTC. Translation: CASSQGSSGRGNEQFF.

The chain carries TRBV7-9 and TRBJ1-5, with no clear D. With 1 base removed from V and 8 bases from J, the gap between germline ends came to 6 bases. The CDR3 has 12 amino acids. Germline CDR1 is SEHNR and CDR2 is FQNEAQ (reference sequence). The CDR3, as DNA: TGTGCCAGCAGCTTAGGTGAAAAGCCCCAGCATTTT. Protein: CASSLGEKPQHF. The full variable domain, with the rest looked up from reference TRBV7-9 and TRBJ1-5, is DTGVSQNPRHKITKRGQNVTFRCDPISEHNRLYWYRQTLGQGPEFLTYFQNEAQLEKSRLLSDRFSAERPKGSFSTLEIQRTEQGDSAMYLCASSLGEKPQHFGDGTRLSIL.

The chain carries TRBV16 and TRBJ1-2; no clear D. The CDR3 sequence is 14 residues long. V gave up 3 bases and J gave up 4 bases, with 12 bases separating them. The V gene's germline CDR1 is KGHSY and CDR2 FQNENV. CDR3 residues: CASSHSTELYGYTF. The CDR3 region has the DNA TGTGCCAGCAGCCATTCGACCGAACTCTATGGCTACACCTTC.

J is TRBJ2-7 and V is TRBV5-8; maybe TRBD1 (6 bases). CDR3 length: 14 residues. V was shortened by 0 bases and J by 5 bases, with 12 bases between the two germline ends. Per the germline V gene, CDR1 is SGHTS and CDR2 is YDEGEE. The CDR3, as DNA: TGTGCCAGCAGCTTGGGGCAGGGGAAGGACGAGCAGTACTTC. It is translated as CASSLGQGKDEQYF.

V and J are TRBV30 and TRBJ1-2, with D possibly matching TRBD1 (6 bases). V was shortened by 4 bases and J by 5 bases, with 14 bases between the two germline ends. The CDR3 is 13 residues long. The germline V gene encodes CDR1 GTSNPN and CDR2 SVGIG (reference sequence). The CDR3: CAWNREVRYGYTF. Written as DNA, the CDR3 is TGTGCCTGGAACAGGGAGGTACGGTATGGCTACACCTTC.

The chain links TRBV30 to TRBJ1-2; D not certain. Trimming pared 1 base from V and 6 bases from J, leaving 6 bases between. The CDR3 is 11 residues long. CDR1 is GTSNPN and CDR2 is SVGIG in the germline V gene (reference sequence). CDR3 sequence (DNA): TGTGCCTGGAGTGGTGGGGATGGCTACACCTTC. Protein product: CAWSGGDGYTF.

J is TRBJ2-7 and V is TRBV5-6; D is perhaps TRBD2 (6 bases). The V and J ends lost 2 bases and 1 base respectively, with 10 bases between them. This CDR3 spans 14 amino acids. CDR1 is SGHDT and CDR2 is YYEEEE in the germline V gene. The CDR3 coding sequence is TGTGCCAGCAGCTTTGGTCGGGGGTCCTACGAGCAGTACTTC. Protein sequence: CASSFGRGSYEQYF.

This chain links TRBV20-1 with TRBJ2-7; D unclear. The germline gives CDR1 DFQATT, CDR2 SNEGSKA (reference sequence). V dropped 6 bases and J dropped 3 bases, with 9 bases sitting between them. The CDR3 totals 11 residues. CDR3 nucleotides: TGCAGTGCCCTGATAGGCTACGAGCAGTACTTC. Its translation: CSALIGYEQYF.

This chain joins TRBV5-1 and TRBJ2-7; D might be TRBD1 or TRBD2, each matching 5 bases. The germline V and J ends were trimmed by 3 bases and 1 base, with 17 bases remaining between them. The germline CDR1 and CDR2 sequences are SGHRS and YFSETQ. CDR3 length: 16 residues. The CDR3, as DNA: TGCGCCAGCAGCTGGGGCTTTAGCGAGAGGTCCTACGAGCAGTACTTC. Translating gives CASSWGFSERSYEQYF.

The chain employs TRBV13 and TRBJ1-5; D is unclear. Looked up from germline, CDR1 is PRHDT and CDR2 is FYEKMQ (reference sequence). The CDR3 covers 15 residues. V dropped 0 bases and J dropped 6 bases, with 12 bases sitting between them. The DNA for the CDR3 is TGTGCCAGCAGCTTAGGCCAAGGGTACGCTCAGCCCCAGCATTTT. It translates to CASSLGQGYAQPQHF.

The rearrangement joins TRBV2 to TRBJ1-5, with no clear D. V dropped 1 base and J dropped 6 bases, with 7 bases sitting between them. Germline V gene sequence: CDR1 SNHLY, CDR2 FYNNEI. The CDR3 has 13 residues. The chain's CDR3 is CASSEERRQPQHF. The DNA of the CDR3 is TGTGCCAGCAGTGAAGAAAGGCGTCAGCCCCAGCATTTT.

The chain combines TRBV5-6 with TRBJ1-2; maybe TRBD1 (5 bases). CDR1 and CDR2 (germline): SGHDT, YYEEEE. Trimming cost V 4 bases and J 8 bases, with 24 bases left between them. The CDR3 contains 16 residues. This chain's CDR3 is CASSPLSGQGIDGYTF. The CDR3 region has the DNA TGTGCCAGCAGCCCTCTGAGTGGGCAGGGAATCGACGGCTACACCTTC.

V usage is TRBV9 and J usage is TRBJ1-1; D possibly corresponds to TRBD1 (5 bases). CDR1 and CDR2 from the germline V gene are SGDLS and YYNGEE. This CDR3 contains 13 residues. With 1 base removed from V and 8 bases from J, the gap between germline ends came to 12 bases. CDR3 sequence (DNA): TGTGCCAGCAGCGTATCCCAAGGGGCGGAAGCTTTCTTT. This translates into CASSVSQGAEAFF.

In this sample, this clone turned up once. CDR3 loop: CASTGGGGTYNEQFF. CDR3 in DNA: TGCGCCAGCACCGGAGGGGGTGGCACCTACAATGAGCAGTTCTTC. The chain is built from TRBV5-1 and TRBJ2-1; tentatively, D is TRBD1 or TRBD2 (6 bases each). The germline CDR1 and CDR2 sequences are SGHRS and YFSETQ. This CDR3 region has 15 residues. V was pared by 6 bases and J by 2 bases, with 15 bases between.

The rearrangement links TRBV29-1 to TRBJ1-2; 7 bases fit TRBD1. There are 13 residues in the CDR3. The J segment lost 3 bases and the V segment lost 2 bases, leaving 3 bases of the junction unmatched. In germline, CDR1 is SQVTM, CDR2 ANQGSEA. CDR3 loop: CSVERGQDYGYTF. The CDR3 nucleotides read TGCAGCGTTGAACGCGGACAGGACTATGGCTACACCTTC. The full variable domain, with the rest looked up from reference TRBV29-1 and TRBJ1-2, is SAVISQKPSRDICQRGTSLTIQCQVDSQVTMMFWYRQQPGQSLTLIATANQGSEATYESGFVIDKFPISRPNLTFSTLTVSNMSPEDSSIYLCSVERGQDYGYTFGSGTRLTVV.